Below are 18 T cell receptor beta chains sequenced from a single sample in a study of T cells expressing NK-cell markers. TCRdb re-analyzed the 5' RACE reads; it lists each CDR3 protein once, without DNA. The sample table includes about 260,000 distinct CDR3 sequences. Sequenced: blood T cells: a sorted CD56 or NKG2C T cell subset, CD4+ or CD8+ T cells, or bulk PBMC T cells (not recorded which). All receptors derive from a woman aged 18 to 69 in good health.

This chain's CDR3 is CASSVDWGARPQHF. The chain links TRBV9 to TRBJ1-5; TCRdb calls TRBD1, which cannot be checked without DNA. The germline CDR1 and CDR2 sequences are SGDLS and YYNGEE. The CDR3 sequence is 14 residues long.

This chain joins TRBV7-2 and TRBJ2-5; the D gene TCRdb calls, TRBD1, cannot be checked with no DNA. This CDR3 contains 15 residues. Per germline, CDR1 SGHTA and CDR2 FQGNSA. This CDR3 reads CASSPQGRGGQTQYF.

The chain recombines TRBV12-3 or TRBV12-4 with TRBJ1-6; with no DNA, the TCRdb D assignment of TRBD1 cannot be verified. The CDR3 loop spans 14 amino acids. CDR3 region: CASSLGVGGPPLHF.

V and J are TRBV9 and TRBJ2-3; with no DNA, the TCRdb D assignment of TRBD2 cannot be verified. The germline CDR1 and CDR2 sequences are SGDLS and YYNGEE. The CDR3 spans 17 residues. CDR3 sequence reads: CASSVEGAGWGTDTQYF.

The chain recombines TRBV5-1 with TRBJ2-3. The CDR3 is 13 residues long. Germline CDR1 and CDR2: SGHRS and YFSETQ. The CDR3: CASSLELGDTQYF.

The chain is built from TRBV7-2 and TRBJ1-4. The CDR3 covers 16 residues. The germline gives CDR1 SGHTA, CDR2 FQGNSA. CDR3 amino acids: CASSLAWEWANEKLFF.

The chain combines TRBV4-3 with TRBJ2-1. This CDR3 is built from 15 residues. Germline V gene sequence: CDR1 LGHNA, CDR2 YSLEER. This CDR3 reads CASSQAQSSYNEQFF.

The chain couples TRBV20-1 to TRBJ2-7; TCRdb selects TRBD2, and the lack of DNA leaves this call unchecked. Germline V gene sequence: CDR1 DFQATT, CDR2 SNEGSKA (reference sequence). The CDR3 totals 14 residues. CDR3 in amino acids: CSARLAGGSYEQYF.

This chain connects TRBV27 to TRBJ2-2. Looked up from germline, CDR1 is MNHEY and CDR2 is SMNVEV (reference sequence). The CDR3 sequence is 13 residues long. The CDR3 is CASSSRHFGELFF.

The V and J genes are TRBV4-2 and TRBJ2-4; the D gene TCRdb calls, TRBD1, cannot be checked with no DNA. CDR3 length equals 16 residues. Per germline, CDR1 LGHNA and CDR2 YNFKEQ. The CDR3 region is CASSQDIEGAKNIQYF.

The chain uses TRBV10-3 and TRBJ1-5; TCRdb lists TRBD1, though no DNA is available to test this call. The length of the CDR3 is 15 residues. Germline CDR1 is ENHRY and CDR2 is SYGVKD. CDR3 loop: CAISESGTLVQPQHF.

The genes are TRBV3-1 and TRBJ2-1. The germline CDR1 and CDR2 sequences are LGHDT and YNNKEL (reference sequence). The CDR3 loop spans 12 amino acids. CDR3 region: CASSPSNNEQFF.

The chain combines TRBV12-3 or TRBV12-4 with TRBJ2-7. This CDR3 contains 14 residues. The chain's CDR3 is CASTTRPRTSEQYF.

V and J are TRBV20-1 and TRBJ2-7; with no DNA, the TCRdb D assignment of TRBD1 cannot be verified. Germline loops: CDR1 DFQATT, CDR2 SNEGSKA (reference sequence). This CDR3 spans 12 amino acids. CDR3 amino acids: CSSLSGGYEQYF.

V usage is TRBV5-1 and J usage is TRBJ2-3; the D gene TCRdb calls, TRBD2, cannot be checked with no DNA. The CDR3 is made up of 16 amino acids. Germline V gene sequence: CDR1 SGHRS, CDR2 YFSETQ. The CDR3 sequence: CASSSLAGGLEDTQYF.

This chain joins TRBV29-1 and TRBJ1-1; TCRdb's D call, TRBD1, is unchecked because there is no DNA. Germline CDR1 reads SQVTM; CDR2 reads ANQGSEA. The CDR3 is made up of 12 amino acids. CDR3 loop: CSVDRGDTEAFF.

The rearrangement uses TRBV6-1 and TRBJ1-6; the TCRdb call, TRBD1, lacks DNA for checking. CDR3 size: 14 residues. The germline gives CDR1 MNHNS, CDR2 SASEGT. This chain's CDR3 is CASTTGDPGSPLHF.

The chain has TRBV14 and TRBJ2-4; checking the TCRdb D call of TRBD1 is not possible without DNA. Germline V gives CDR1 SGHDN, CDR2 FVKESK. The CDR3 covers 16 residues. The chain's CDR3 is CASSQGPGGTKNIQYF. Complete variable domain (other parts from reference TRBV14 and TRBJ2-4): EAGVTQFPSHSVIEKGQTVTLRCDPISGHDNLYWYRRVMGKEIKFLLHFVKESKQDESGMPNNRFLAERTGGTYSTLKVQPAELEDSGVYFCASSQGPGGTKNIQYFGAGTRLSVL.